The 21 T cell receptor beta chains presented below share a single source sample, sequenced in a study of blood T cell repertoires in COVID-19. Measured with immunoSEQ multiplex PCR; TCRdb has only the in-frame clones, and not every one. The sample contains 97,000 or so clones, 65% to 90% of which appear only once. Sequenced: peripheral blood. Receptors originate from a man between 65 and 85 years old with active or convalescent COVID-19.

The CDR3 DNA sequence: TGTGCCAGCAGCCACTGGGAGGCAGGGGGCTTCTTC. As protein: CASSHWEAGGFF. The chain couples TRBV7-8 to TRBJ2-1, with 8 bases matching TRBD1. The ends lost 5 bases at V and 16 bases at J; junction bases unmatched: 10. Germline V gene lookup returns CDR1 SGHVS and CDR2 FQNEAQ. The CDR3 length is 12 residues.

The rearrangement joins TRBV5-6 to TRBJ2-5; the D is unclear. Germline-derived CDR1 and CDR2 are SGHDT and YYEEEE. Between the trimmed V and J ends, which lost 1 base and 1 base, there was a span of 11 bases. The CDR3 totals 15 residues. CDR3 region: CASSLRSGFQETQYF. The DNA for the CDR3 is TGTGCCAGCAGCTTGAGGTCAGGCTTCCAAGAGACCCAGTACTTC.

This clone was counted once. The chain combines TRBV5-6 with TRBJ2-2; TRBD1 matches at 7 bases. J gave up 8 bases and V 2 bases, and 6 bases lay outside the gene matches. This CDR3 spans 14 amino acids. The germline V gene encodes CDR1 SGHDT and CDR2 YYEEEE. CDR3 amino acids: CASSFFDRAGELFF. Here the CDR3 DNA reads TGTGCCAGCAGCTTTTTCGACAGGGCGGGGGAGCTGTTTTTT.

The genes are TRBV5-1 and TRBJ1-1; D is uncertain. Trimming left V 0 bases short and J 5 bases short, with 14 bases between. The CDR3 sequence is 15 residues long. Germline-derived CDR1 and CDR2 are SGHRS and YFSETQ. The CDR3 nucleotides read TGCGCCAGCAGCTTGGCAATCGGGAGTATGACTGAAGCTTTCTTT. Translated: CASSLAIGSMTEAFF.

The chain employs TRBV6-2 or TRBV6-3 and TRBJ1-1; D gene ambiguous. CDR3 length equals 13 residues. Trimming left V 4 bases short and J 1 base short, with 7 bases between. CDR1 and CDR2 (germline): MNHEY, SVGEGT. The CDR3 DNA reads as TGTGCCAGCAGTTTTCGACAGAACACTGAAGCTTTCTTT. This sequence encodes CASSFRQNTEAFF.

This chain connects TRBV7-9 to TRBJ1-4; D not certain. CDR1 is SEHNR, CDR2 FQNEAQ, per germline (reference sequence). Trimming took 1 base from V and 5 from J, leaving 11 bases between them. The CDR3 extends over 15 amino acids. Written as DNA, the CDR3 is TGTGCCAGCAGCTTAGGTCAAGCCCTGAATGAAAAACTGTTTTTT. Protein product: CASSLGQALNEKLFF. Full variable domain (rest looked up from reference TRBV7-9 and TRBJ1-4): DTGVSQNPRHKITKRGQNVTFRCDPISEHNRLYWYRQTLGQGPEFLTYFQNEAQLEKSRLLSDRFSAERPKGSFSTLEIQRTEQGDSAMYLCASSLGQALNEKLFFGSGTQLSVL.

The chain is built from TRBV5-4 and TRBJ2-7; 8 bases are a match to TRBD2. The CDR3 is made up of 12 amino acids. Germline values: CDR1 SGHNT, CDR2 YYREEE (reference sequence). The ends lost 2 bases at V and 5 bases at J; junction bases unmatched: 0. The CDR3 nucleotides are TGTGCCAGCAGCTTCGGGGGGGACGAGCAGTACTTC. Its protein is CASSFGGDEQYF.

The chain links TRBV20-1 to TRBJ2-5; D remains ambiguous. Germline lookup yields CDR1 DFQATT and CDR2 SNEGSKA (reference sequence). The germline V and J ends were trimmed by 5 bases and 5 bases, with 6 bases remaining between them. The CDR3 length is 10 residues. In nucleotides, the CDR3 is TGCAGTGCTCGCCGGGAGACCCAGTACTTC. Residues: CSARRETQYF.

The J gene is TRBJ2-3, the V gene TRBV4-3; possibly TRBD1 for D (6 bases). V shed 0 bases and J shed 2 bases, with 15 bases lying between them. CDR1 and CDR2 from the germline V gene are LGHNA and YSLEER. The CDR3 consists of 17 residues. The CDR3 protein is CASSQDRRTDNTDTQYF. CDR3 DNA: TGCGCCAGCAGCCAAGATAGACGGACAGACAACACAGATACGCAGTATTTT.

The table lists this clone with a few counts. This rearrangement joins TRBV19 to TRBJ1-2; 7 bases fit TRBD1. CDR3 length: 12 residues. Trimming at V came to 8 bases and at J to 4 bases, leaving 4 bases not matched to a gene. Germline V gives CDR1 LNHDA, CDR2 SQIVND (reference sequence). CDR3 bases: TGTGCCAGTGCCCCAGGGGGCTATGGCTACACCTTC. As protein: CASAPGGYGYTF.

The CDR3 spells CSASTPGQGASNQPQHF. CDR3 bases: TGCAGTGCTAGTACCCCCGGACAGGGGGCTAGCAATCAGCCCCAGCATTTT. V usage is TRBV20-1 and J usage is TRBJ1-5; 11 nucleotides agree with TRBD1. V was clipped by 3 bases and J by 0 bases; unmatched bases: 7. The CDR3 is made up of 17 amino acids. From germline, CDR1 is DFQATT and CDR2 SNEGSKA (reference sequence).

This rearrangement joins TRBV6-5 to TRBJ2-7; D is possibly TRBD2 (7 bases). The V end was cut by 0 bases, the J end by 4 bases, with 13 bases between. The CDR3 spans 15 residues. Germline loops: CDR1 MNHEY, CDR2 SVGAGI. Written as DNA, the CDR3 is TGTGCCAGCAGTTACTCAGGGGGGGCAGGGTACGAGCAGTACTTC. It translates to CASSYSGGAGYEQYF.

This chain joins TRBV9 and TRBJ1-3; D is unresolved. The CDR3 runs to 16 residues. V was cut by 4 bases and J by 0 bases, with 14 bases left in between. CDR1 and CDR2 from the germline V gene are SGDLS and YYNGEE. CDR3 bases: TGTGCCAGCAGCTTCTCCGCCCTGAGCTCTGGAAACACCATATATTTT. Protein sequence: CASSFSALSSGNTIYF.

The chain uses TRBV12-5 and TRBJ2-2; 7 nucleotides align to TRBD1. The germline gives CDR1 LGHNT, CDR2 FRNRAP. CDR3 length: 16 amino acids. Losses at the gene ends were 8 bases for V and 0 bases for J; bases not matched to a gene: 9. In DNA form, the CDR3 reads TGTGCTAGTAGTGACAGGGTTTTGGCGAACACCGGGGAGCTGTTTTTT. Translated, it gives CASSDRVLANTGELFF.

The CDR3, as DNA: TGTGCCAGTACCCCCCTCGGCGGAGCAACTAATGAAAAACTGTTTTTT. Residues: CASTPLGGATNEKLFF. The chain has TRBV19 and TRBJ1-4; D is undetermined. Per germline, CDR1 LNHDA and CDR2 SQIVND (reference sequence). Trimming stripped 7 bases from V and 0 bases from J, with 15 bases between. This CDR3 has 16 amino acids.

This clone was recorded once. This chain's CDR3 is CASSTDRGQGPQHF. Written as DNA, the CDR3 is TGTGCCAGCAGCACGGACAGGGGGCAAGGGCCCCAGCATTTT. The chain uses TRBV7-2 and TRBJ1-5, with TRBD1 matching 11 bases. Germline CDR1 and CDR2: SGHTA and FQGNSA. This CDR3 contains 14 residues. Trimming removed 5 bases from V and 9 bases from J; junction bases left unmatched: 6.

The gene calls are TRBV14 and TRBJ2-7; the D gene is possibly TRBD2 (5 bases). The CDR3 is made up of 11 amino acids. Trimming took off 6 bases at V and 5 bases at J, with 8 bases between the two ends. The V gene's germline CDR1 is SGHDN and CDR2 FVKESK. The CDR3 coding sequence is TGTGCCAGCAGGGGAGAAAACGAGCAGTACTTC. The encoded protein is CASRGENEQYF. The full variable domain, with the rest looked up from reference TRBV14 and TRBJ2-7, is EAGVTQFPSHSVIEKGQTVTLRCDPISGHDNLYWYRRVMGKEIKFLLHFVKESKQDESGMPNNRFLAERTGGTYSTLKVQPAELEDSGVYFCASRGENEQYFGPGTRLTVT.

This CDR3 reads CASSIGWGDGEKLFF. The DNA for the CDR3 is TGTGCCAGTAGTATAGGATGGGGGGACGGAGAAAAACTGTTTTTT. The J gene is TRBJ1-4, the V gene TRBV19; perhaps TRBD1 as D (5 bases). Trimming took off 1 base at V and 8 bases at J, with 14 bases between the two ends. In germline, CDR1 is LNHDA, CDR2 SQIVND (reference sequence). CDR3 size: 15 residues.

The genes are TRBV18 and TRBJ1-1, with a possible D match to TRBD1 (6 bases). This CDR3 contains 15 residues. Trimming removed 2 bases at V and 1 base at J, with 11 bases between. CDR1 KGHSH and CDR2 LQKENI come from the germline V gene. The DNA of the CDR3 is TGTGCCAGCTCACCAATCGACAGGTGGAACACTGAAGCTTTCTTT. Protein: CASSPIDRWNTEAFF. The variable domain in full, with the rest retrieved from reference TRBV18 and TRBJ1-1, is NAGVMQNPRHLVRRRGQEARLRCSPMKGHSHVYWYRQLPEEGLKFMVYLQKENIIDESGMPKERFSAEFPKEGPSILRIQQVVRGDSAAYFCASSPIDRWNTEAFFGQGTRLTVV.

This clone was seen a handful of times. The V call is TRBV12-3 or TRBV12-4, the J call TRBJ2-3; D remains ambiguous. The CDR3 covers 12 residues. With 3 bases removed from V and 4 bases from J, the gap between germline ends came to 5 bases. The CDR3 bases are TGTGCCAGCAGTTTTTGGCCAGATACGCAGTATTTT. Translated: CASSFWPDTQYF.

Only one count was recorded for this clone. This chain connects TRBV30 to TRBJ1-1; no reliable D call. Germline CDR1 reads GTSNPN; CDR2 reads SVGIG (reference sequence). This CDR3 comprises 13 residues. Trimming stripped 2 bases from V and 1 base from J, with 8 bases between. CDR3 amino acids: CAWSRQQNTEAFF. The CDR3 DNA sequence: TGTGCCTGGAGTAGACAACAGAACACTGAAGCTTTCTTT. The full variable domain, completed using reference TRBV30 and TRBJ1-1, is SQTIHQWPATLVQPVGSPLSLECTVEGTSNPNLYWYRQAAGRGLQLLFYSVGIGQISSEVPQNLSASRPQDRQFILSSKKLLLSDSGFYLCAWSRQQNTEAFFGQGTRLTVV.